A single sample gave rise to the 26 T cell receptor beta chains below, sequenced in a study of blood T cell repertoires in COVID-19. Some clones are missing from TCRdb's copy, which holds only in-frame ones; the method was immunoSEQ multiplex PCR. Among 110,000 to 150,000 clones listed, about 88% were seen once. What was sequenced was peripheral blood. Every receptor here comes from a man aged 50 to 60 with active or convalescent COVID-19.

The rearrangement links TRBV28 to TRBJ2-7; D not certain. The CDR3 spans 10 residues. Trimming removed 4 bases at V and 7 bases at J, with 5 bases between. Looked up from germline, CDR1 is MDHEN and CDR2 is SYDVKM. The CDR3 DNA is TGTGCCAGCAGTTACGGTGAGCAGTACTTC. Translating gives CASSYGEQYF.

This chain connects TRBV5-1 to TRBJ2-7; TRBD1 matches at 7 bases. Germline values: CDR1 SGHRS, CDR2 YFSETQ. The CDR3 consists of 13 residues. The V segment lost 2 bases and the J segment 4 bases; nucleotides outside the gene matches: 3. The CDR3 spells CASSFDRAYEQYF. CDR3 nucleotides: TGCGCCAGCAGCTTTGACAGGGCGTACGAGCAGTACTTC. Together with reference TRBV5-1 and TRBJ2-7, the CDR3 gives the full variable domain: KAGVTQTPRYLIKTRGQQVTLSCSPISGHRSVSWYQQTPGQGLQFLFEYFSETQRNKGNFPGRFSGRQFSNSRSEMNVSTLELGDSALYLCASSFDRAYEQYFGPGTRLTVT.

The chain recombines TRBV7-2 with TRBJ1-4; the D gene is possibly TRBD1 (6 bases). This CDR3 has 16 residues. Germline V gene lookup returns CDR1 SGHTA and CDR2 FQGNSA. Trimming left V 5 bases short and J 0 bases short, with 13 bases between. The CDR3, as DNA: TGTGCCAGCAGCCAACAGGGAAGGTCAACTAATGAAAAACTGTTTTTT. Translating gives CASSQQGRSTNEKLFF.

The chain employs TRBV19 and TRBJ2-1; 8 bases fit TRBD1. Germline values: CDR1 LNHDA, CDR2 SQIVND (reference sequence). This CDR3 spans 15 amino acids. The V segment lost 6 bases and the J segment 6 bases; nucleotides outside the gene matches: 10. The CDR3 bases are TGTGCCAGTAGCGTCCGGACAGGGTACGGCAATGAGCAGTTCTTC. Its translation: CASSVRTGYGNEQFF. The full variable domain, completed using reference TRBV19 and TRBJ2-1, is DGGITQSPKYLFRKEGQNVTLSCEQNLNHDAMYWYRQDPGQGLRLIYYSQIVNDFQKGDIAEGYSVSREKKESFPLTVTSAQKNPTAFYLCASSVRTGYGNEQFFGPGTRLTVL.

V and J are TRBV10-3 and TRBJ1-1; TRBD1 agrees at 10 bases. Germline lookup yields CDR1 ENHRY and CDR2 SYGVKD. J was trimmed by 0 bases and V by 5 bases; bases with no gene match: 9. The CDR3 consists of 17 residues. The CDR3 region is CAISTGGDRGLNTEAFF. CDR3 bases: TGTGCCATCAGTACGGGGGGGGACAGGGGCCTGAACACTGAAGCTTTCTTT.

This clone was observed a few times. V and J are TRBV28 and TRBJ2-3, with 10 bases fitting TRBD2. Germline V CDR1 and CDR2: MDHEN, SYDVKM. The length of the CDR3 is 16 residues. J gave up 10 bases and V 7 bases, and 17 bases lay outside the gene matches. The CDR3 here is CASIRTSGILRGAQYF. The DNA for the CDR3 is TGTGCCAGCATCCGGACTAGCGGCATACTCCGGGGCGCGCAGTATTTT.

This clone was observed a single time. The CDR3 here is CASSQGLAGLGGSEQFF. CDR3 DNA: TGTGCCAGCAGCCAGGGACTAGCGGGATTAGGCGGTAGTGAGCAGTTCTTC. The J gene is TRBJ2-1, the V gene TRBV7-9; 13 nucleotides agree with TRBD2. The CDR3 consists of 17 residues. In germline, CDR1 is SEHNR, CDR2 FQNEAQ (reference sequence). J gave up 9 bases and V 5 bases, and 13 bases lay outside the gene matches.

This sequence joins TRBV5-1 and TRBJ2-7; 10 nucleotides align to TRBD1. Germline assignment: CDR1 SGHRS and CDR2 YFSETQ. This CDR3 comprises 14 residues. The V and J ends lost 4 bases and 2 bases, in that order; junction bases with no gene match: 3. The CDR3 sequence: CASSHGQGAYEQYF. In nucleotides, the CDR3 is TGCGCCAGCAGCCATGGACAGGGGGCCTACGAGCAGTACTTC.

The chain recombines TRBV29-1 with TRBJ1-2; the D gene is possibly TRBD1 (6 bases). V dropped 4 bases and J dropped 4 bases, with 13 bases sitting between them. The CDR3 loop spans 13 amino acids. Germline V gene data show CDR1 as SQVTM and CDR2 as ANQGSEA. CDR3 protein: CSVVGQGTYGYTF. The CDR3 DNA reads TGCAGCGTTGTCGGGCAGGGGACCTATGGCTACACCTTC.

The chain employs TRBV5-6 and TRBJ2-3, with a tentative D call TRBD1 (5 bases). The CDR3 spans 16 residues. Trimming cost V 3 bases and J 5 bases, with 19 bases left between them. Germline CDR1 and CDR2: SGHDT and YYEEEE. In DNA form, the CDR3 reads TGTGCCAGCAGCTCGAATATGGGGCAGGGTCGAGATACGCAGTATTTT. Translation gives CASSSNMGQGRDTQYF.

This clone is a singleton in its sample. CDR3 loop: CASSLRRGTQPQHF. The CDR3 bases are TGTGCCAGCAGCTTAAGGCGGGGCACTCAGCCCCAGCATTTT. J is TRBJ1-5 and V is TRBV7-6, with a possible D match to TRBD1 (5 bases). This CDR3 has 14 residues. Germline loops: CDR1 SGHVS, CDR2 FNYEAQ. V lost 2 bases, J lost 6 bases, and 11 bases lay in between.

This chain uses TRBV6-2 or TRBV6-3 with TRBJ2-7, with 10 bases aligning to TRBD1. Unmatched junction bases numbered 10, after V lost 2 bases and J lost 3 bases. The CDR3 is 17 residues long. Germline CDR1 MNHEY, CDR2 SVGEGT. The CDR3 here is CASSYRTATGGGYEQYF. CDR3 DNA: TGTGCCAGCAGTTACCGAACCGCGACAGGGGGCGGCTACGAGCAGTACTTC.

The chain's CDR3 is CASSQTTRQQFF. The CDR3 region has the DNA TGCGCCAGCAGCCAGACTACAAGACAGCAGTTCTTC. The V call is TRBV5-1, the J call TRBJ2-1, with TRBD2 as a possible D gene (5 bases). The CDR3 totals 12 residues. V was pared by 4 bases and J by 11 bases, with 13 bases between. Germline lookup yields CDR1 SGHRS and CDR2 YFSETQ.

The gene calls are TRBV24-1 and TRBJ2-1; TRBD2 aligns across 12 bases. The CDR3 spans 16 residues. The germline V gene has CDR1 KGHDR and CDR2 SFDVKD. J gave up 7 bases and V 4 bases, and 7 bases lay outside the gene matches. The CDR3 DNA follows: TGTGCCACCAGTGACCCCCTAGCGGGAGGGCGGAATGAGCAGTTCTTC. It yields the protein CATSDPLAGGRNEQFF.

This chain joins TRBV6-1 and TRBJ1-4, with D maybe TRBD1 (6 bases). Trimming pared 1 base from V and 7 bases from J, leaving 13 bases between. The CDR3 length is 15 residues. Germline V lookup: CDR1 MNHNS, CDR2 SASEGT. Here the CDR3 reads CASSEVSGEGEKLFF. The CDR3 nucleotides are TGTGCCAGCAGTGAAGTGTCAGGGGAGGGTGAAAAACTGTTTTTT.

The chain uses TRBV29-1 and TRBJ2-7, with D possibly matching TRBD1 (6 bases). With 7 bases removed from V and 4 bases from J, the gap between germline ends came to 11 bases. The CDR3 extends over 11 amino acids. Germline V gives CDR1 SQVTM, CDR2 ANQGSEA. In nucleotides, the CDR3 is TGCAGCGCCTCGCAGGGGTACGAGCAGTACTTC. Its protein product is CSASQGYEQYF.

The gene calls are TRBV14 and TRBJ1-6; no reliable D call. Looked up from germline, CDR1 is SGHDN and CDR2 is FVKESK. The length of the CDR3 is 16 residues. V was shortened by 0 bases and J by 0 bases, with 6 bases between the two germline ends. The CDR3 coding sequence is TGTGCCAGCAGCCAAGATCTAAGCTCCTATAATTCACCCCTCCACTTT. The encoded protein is CASSQDLSSYNSPLHF.

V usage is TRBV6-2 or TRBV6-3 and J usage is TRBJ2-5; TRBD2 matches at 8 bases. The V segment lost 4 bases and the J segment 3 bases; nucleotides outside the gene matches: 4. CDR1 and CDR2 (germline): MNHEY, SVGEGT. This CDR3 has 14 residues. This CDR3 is CASSCSGAEETQYF. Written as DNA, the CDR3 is TGTGCCAGCAGTTGTAGCGGGGCAGAAGAGACCCAGTACTTC.

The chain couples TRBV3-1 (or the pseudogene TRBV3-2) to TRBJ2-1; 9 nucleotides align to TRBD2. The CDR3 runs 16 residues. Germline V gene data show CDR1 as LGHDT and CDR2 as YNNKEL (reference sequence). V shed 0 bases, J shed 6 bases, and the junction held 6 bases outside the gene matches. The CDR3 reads CASSQERLLAGNEQFF. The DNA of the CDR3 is TGTGCCAGCAGCCAAGAGAGGTTACTAGCGGGCAATGAGCAGTTCTTC.

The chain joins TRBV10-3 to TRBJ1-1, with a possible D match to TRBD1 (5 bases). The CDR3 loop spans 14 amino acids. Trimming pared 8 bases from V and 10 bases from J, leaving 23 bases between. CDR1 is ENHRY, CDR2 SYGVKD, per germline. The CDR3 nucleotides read TGTGCCATCGAAAAATCCAATTGGACAACTCGAGCTTTCTTT. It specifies CAIEKSNWTTRAFF.

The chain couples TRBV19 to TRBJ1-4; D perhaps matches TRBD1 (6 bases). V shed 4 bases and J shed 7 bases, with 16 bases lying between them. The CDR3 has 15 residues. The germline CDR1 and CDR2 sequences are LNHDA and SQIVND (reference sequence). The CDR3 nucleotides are TGTGCCAGTAGTAGATGGGACACCAAGGGTGAAAAACTGTTTTTT. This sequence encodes CASSRWDTKGEKLFF.

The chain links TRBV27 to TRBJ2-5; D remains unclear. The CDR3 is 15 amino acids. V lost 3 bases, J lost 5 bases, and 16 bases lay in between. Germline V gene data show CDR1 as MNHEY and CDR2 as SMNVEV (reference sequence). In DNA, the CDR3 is TGTGCCAGCAGTTTTTACTACTCGGAATCGGAGACCCAGTACTTC. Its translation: CASSFYYSESETQYF.

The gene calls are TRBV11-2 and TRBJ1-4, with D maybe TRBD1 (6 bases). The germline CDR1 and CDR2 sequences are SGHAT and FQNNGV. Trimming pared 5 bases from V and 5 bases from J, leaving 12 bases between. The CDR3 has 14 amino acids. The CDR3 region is CASSEDRKNEKLFF. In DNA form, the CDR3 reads TGTGCCAGCAGCGAAGACAGGAAGAATGAAAAACTGTTTTTT. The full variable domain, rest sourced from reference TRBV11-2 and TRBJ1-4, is EAGVAQSPRYKIIEKRQSVAFWCNPISGHATLYWYQQILGQGPKLLIQFQNNGVVDDSQLPKDRFSAERLKGVDSTLKIQPAKLEDSAVYLCASSEDRKNEKLFFGSGTQLSVL.

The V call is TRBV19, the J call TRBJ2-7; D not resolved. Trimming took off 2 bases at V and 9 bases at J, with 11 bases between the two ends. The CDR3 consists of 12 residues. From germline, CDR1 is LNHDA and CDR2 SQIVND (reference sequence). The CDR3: CASSIPSGAQYF. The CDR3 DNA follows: TGTGCCAGTAGTATACCCTCCGGTGCGCAGTACTTC.

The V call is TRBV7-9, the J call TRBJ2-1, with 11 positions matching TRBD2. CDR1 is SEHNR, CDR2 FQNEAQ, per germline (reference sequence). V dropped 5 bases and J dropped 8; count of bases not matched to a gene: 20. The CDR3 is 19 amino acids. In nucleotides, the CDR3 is TGTGCCAGCAGCCAACTCCCCGGGCTACTAGCGGGAGATAACTATGAGCAGTTCTTC. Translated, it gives CASSQLPGLLAGDNYEQFF.

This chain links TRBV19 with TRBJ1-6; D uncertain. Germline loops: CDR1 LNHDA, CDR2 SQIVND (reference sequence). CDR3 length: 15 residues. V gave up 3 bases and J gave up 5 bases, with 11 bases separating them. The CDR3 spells CASSIQNRDNSPLHF. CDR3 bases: TGTGCCAGTAGTATCCAAAACAGAGATAATTCACCCCTCCACTTT. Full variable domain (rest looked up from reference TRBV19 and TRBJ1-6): DGGITQSPKYLFRKEGQNVTLSCEQNLNHDAMYWYRQDPGQGLRLIYYSQIVNDFQKGDIAEGYSVSREKKESFPLTVTSAQKNPTAFYLCASSIQNRDNSPLHFGNGTRLTVT.